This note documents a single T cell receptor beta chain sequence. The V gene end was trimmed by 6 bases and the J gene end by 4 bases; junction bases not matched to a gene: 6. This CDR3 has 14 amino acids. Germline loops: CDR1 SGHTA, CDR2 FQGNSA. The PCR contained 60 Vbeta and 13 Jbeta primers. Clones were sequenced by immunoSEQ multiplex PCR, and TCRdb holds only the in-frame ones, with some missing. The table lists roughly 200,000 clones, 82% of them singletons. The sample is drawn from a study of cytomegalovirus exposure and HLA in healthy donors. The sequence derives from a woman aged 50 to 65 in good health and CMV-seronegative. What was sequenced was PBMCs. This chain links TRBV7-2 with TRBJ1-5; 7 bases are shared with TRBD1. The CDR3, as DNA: TGTGCCAGCAGACTTGGACAGGTAAATCAGCCCCAGCATTTT. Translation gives CASRLGQVNQPQHF.